The clone carrying this T cell receptor (beta chain) was detected a few times. The sample comes from a study of T cells of healthy individuals. One entry per CDR3 protein, called by TCRdb with MiXCR from the 5' RACE reads. The sample shows around 79,000 distinct CDR3 sequences, about 5% of them seen only once. Germline lookup yields CDR1 SEHNR and CDR2 FQNEAQ (reference sequence). This CDR3 spans 13 amino acids. Between the trimmed V and J ends, which lost 2 bases and 3 bases, there was a span of 7 bases. The chain has TRBV7-9 and TRBJ2-5; the D is unclear. The clonotype originates from a female donor in good health. Here the CDR3 DNA reads TGTGCCAGCAGCTTAAGTTGGGAAGAGACCCAGTACTTC. Translation gives CASSLSWEETQYF.